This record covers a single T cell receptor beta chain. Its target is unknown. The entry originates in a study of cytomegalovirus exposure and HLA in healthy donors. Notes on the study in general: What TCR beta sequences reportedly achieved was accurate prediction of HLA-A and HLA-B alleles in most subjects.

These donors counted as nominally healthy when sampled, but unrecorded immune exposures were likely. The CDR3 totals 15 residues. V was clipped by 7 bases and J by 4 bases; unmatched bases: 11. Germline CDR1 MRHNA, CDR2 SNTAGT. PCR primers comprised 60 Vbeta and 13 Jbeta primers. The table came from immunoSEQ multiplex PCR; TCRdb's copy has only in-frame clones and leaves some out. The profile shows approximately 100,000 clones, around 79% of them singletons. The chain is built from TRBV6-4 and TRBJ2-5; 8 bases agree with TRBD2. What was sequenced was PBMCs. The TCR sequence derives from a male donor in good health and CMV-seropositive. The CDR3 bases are TGTGCCAGCATTGGGGCTAGCCGGGGGGGAGAGACCCAGTACTTC. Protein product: CASIGASRGGETQYF.